What follows are 16 T cell receptor beta chains derived from one specimen sequenced in a study of T cell responses to AZD1222 COVID-19 vaccine. The table came from immunoSEQ multiplex PCR; TCRdb's copy has only in-frame clones and leaves some out. The profile shows some 49,000 clones, over 60% of them singletons. This material consisted of peripheral blood, taken on day 0 of AZD1222 vaccination. The receptors stem from an adult in good health.

This clone was detected only a few times. J is TRBJ1-5 and V is TRBV28, with D maybe TRBD1 (5 bases). CDR3 size: 14 residues. The V end lost 6 bases, the J end lost 3 bases, and 12 bases lay between the germline ends. Germline CDR1 and CDR2: MDHEN and SYDVKM. CDR3 residues: CASSASGINQPQHF. The CDR3 nucleotides are TGTGCCAGCAGCGCATCAGGGATCAATCAGCCCCAGCATTTT.

The genes are TRBV28 and TRBJ2-4, with D perhaps being TRBD1 or TRBD2 (5 bases each). The CDR3 has 15 amino acids. V lost 6 bases and J lost 1, with 13 bases in between. CDR1 is MDHEN, CDR2 SYDVKM, per germline. CDR3 amino acids: CASSQGGEAKNIQYF. CDR3 sequence (DNA): TGTGCCAGCAGCCAGGGTGGGGAGGCCAAAAACATTCAGTACTTC. The whole variable domain, filled in from reference TRBV28 and TRBJ2-4, reads DVKVTQSSRYLVKRTGEKVFLECVQDMDHENMFWYRQDPGLGLRLIYFSYDVKMKEKGDIPEGYSVSREKKERFSLILESASTNQTSMYLCASSQGGEAKNIQYFGAGTRLSVL.

This clone has a handful of counts. The chain combines TRBV5-1 with TRBJ2-6; no clear D gene. With 0 bases removed from V and 0 bases from J, the gap between germline ends came to 16 bases. The CDR3 runs 19 residues. The germline CDR1 and CDR2 sequences are SGHRS and YFSETQ. CDR3: CASSLVPKFEFSGANVLTF. CDR3 DNA: TGCGCCAGCAGCTTGGTACCAAAATTCGAGTTCTCTGGGGCCAACGTCCTGACTTTC.

This clone was seen more than once but under ten times. The chain employs TRBV6-1 and TRBJ2-7, with 9 bases lining up with TRBD2. The CDR3 has 15 amino acids. Trimming took 1 base from V and 7 from J; bases not matched to a gene: 8. Germline assignment: CDR1 MNHNS and CDR2 SASEGT. The CDR3 sequence is CASSEELAGPLEQYV. CDR3 DNA sequence: TGTGCCAGCAGTGAAGAACTAGCGGGTCCTTTAGAGCAGTACGTC.

The rearrangement links TRBV6-5 to TRBJ2-7; TRBD1 aligns across 7 bases. V gave up 7 bases and J gave up 6 bases; unmatched junction bases: 6. The CDR3 is 12 amino acids. Germline V gene lookup returns CDR1 MNHEY and CDR2 SVGAGI. CDR3 coding DNA: TGTGCCAGCAACGACAGGGCCGGCGAGCAGTACTTC. Protein: CASNDRAGEQYF.

This sequence joins TRBV10-1 and TRBJ2-7, with D tentatively TRBD2 (5 bases). CDR3 size: 13 residues. V lost 4 bases, J lost 4 bases, and 11 bases lay in between. Germline CDR1 and CDR2: WNHNN and SYGVQD (reference sequence). For the CDR3, the DNA is TGCGCCAGCAGTGTCAGCGGAGCTTACGAGCAGTACTTC. It is translated as CASSVSGAYEQYF.

The V gene is TRBV7-9, the J gene TRBJ2-7; tentatively, D is TRBD2 (5 bases). The germline gives CDR1 SEHNR, CDR2 FQNEAQ (reference sequence). The CDR3 contains 15 residues. V was shortened by 4 bases and J by 4 bases, with 17 bases between the two germline ends. CDR3 nucleotide sequence: TGTGCCAGCAGCTCCCCAGATAGAGGGTTTTACGAGCAGTACGTC. Translating gives CASSSPDRGFYEQYV.

The chain combines TRBV19 with TRBJ2-3, with unresolved D. CDR1 and CDR2 from the germline V gene are LNHDA and SQIVND (reference sequence). Trimming removed 3 bases from V and 4 bases from J, with 14 bases in between. The CDR3 is 15 amino acids. The CDR3 nucleotides read TGTGCCAGTAGTATCGGACGGATAAGTCCAGATACGCAGTATTTT. Protein sequence: CASSIGRISPDTQYF. Full variable domain (rest looked up from reference TRBV19 and TRBJ2-3): DGGITQSPKYLFRKEGQNVTLSCEQNLNHDAMYWYRQDPGQGLRLIYYSQIVNDFQKGDIAEGYSVSREKKESFPLTVTSAQKNPTAFYLCASSIGRISPDTQYFGPGTRLTVL.

This chain connects TRBV5-1 to TRBJ2-2, with D possibly TRBD2 on 5 matching bases. CDR1 is SGHRS, CDR2 YFSETQ, per germline. There are 15 residues in the CDR3. V shed 1 base and J shed 4 bases, with 11 bases lying between them. In DNA form, the CDR3 reads TGCGCCAGCAGCTTGATCCGGGCGGGCACCGGGGAGCTGTTTTTT. Encoded protein: CASSLIRAGTGELFF.

This chain joins TRBV7-2 and TRBJ2-3, with a tentative D call TRBD2 (6 bases). Looked up from germline, CDR1 is SGHTA and CDR2 is FQGNSA. The CDR3 is 15 amino acids. V dropped 1 base and J dropped 3 bases, with 11 bases sitting between them. CDR3 region: CASSLVGSWTDTQYF. For the CDR3, the DNA is TGTGCCAGCAGCTTAGTCGGGAGCTGGACAGATACGCAGTATTTT.

The CDR3 region has the DNA TGCGCCAGCAGCTCCGACAGACCCTCTGGGGCCAACGTCCTGACTTTC. Protein: CASSSDRPSGANVLTF. This sequence joins TRBV5-1 and TRBJ2-6, with D possibly being TRBD1 (5 bases). Germline V gene data show CDR1 as SGHRS and CDR2 as YFSETQ. V gave up 3 bases and J gave up 0 bases, with 10 bases separating them. This CDR3 is 16 amino acids long.

The V and J genes are TRBV3-1 (or the pseudogene TRBV3-2) and TRBJ1-5; 8 bases match TRBD1. Germline V gene data show CDR1 as LGHDT and CDR2 as YNNKEL (reference sequence). Trimming at V came to 1 base and at J to 7 bases, leaving 9 bases not matched to a gene. The CDR3 is made up of 16 amino acids. The DNA for the CDR3 is TGTGCCAGCAGCCAAGGAGGCCGACAGGGGAGCCAGCCCCAGCATTTT. It encodes CASSQGGRQGSQPQHF.

The J gene is TRBJ1-2, the V gene TRBV28; D gene ambiguous. CDR1 and CDR2 from the germline V gene are MDHEN and SYDVKM. V was pared by 6 bases and J by 0 bases, with 8 bases between. The CDR3 totals 13 residues. The CDR3: CASSSRPNYGYTF. The CDR3 DNA follows: TGTGCCAGCAGCTCACGACCTAACTATGGCTACACCTTC.

V is TRBV3-1 (or the pseudogene TRBV3-2) and J is TRBJ2-1; 15 nucleotides agree with TRBD2. The CDR3 spans 16 residues. Trimming took 3 bases from V and 9 from J; bases not matched to a gene: 6. Germline lookup yields CDR1 LGHDT and CDR2 YNNKEL (reference sequence). Here the CDR3 DNA reads TGTGCCAGCAGCCATGGACTAGCGGGGGGGCTTGGTGAGCAGTTCTTC. This sequence encodes CASSHGLAGGLGEQFF.

This clone came up a few times. The genes are TRBV2 and TRBJ1-2; TRBD1 agrees at 7 bases. Germline V gene sequence: CDR1 SNHLY, CDR2 FYNNEI. The CDR3 is 14 residues long. J lost 0 bases, V lost 4 bases, and 2 bases had no gene match. In DNA, the CDR3 is TGTGCCAGCAGTGGGCAGGGGGCTAACTATGGCTACACCTTC. Translated, it gives CASSGQGANYGYTF.

The CDR3 sequence is CASSFSSGSEQFF. For the CDR3, the DNA is TGTGCCAGCAGTTTCTCTAGCGGGAGTGAGCAGTTCTTC. The chain couples TRBV27 to TRBJ2-1; 10 bases fit TRBD2. The CDR3 is made up of 13 amino acids. Germline CDR1 is MNHEY and CDR2 is SMNVEV (reference sequence). Unmatched junction bases numbered 2, after V lost 3 bases and J lost 9 bases.